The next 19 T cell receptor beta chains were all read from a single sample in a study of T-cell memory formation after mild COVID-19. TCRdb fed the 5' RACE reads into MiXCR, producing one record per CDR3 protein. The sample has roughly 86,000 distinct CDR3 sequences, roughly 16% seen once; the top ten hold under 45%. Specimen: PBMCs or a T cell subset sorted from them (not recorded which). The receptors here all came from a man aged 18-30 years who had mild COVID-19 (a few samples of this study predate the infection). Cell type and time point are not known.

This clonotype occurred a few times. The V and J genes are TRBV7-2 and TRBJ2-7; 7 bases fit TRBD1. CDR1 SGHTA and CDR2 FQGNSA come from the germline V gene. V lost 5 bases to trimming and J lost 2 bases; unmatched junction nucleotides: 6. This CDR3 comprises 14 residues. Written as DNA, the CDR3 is TGTGCCAGCAGCGTTTACAGGGGCCCCTACGAGCAGTACTTC. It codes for CASSVYRGPYEQYF.

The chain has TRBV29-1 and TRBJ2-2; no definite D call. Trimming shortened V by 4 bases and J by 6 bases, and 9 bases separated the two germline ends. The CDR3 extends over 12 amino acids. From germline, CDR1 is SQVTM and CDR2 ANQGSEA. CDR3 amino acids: CSVVAIPGELFF. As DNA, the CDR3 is TGCAGCGTTGTGGCCATCCCCGGGGAGCTGTTTTTT.

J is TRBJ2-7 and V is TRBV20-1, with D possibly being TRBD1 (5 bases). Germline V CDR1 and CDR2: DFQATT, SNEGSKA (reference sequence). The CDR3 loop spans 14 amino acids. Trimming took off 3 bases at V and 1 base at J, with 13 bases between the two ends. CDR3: CSASEPGNSYEQYV. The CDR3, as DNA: TGCAGTGCTAGTGAGCCAGGGAATTCCTACGAGCAGTACGTC.

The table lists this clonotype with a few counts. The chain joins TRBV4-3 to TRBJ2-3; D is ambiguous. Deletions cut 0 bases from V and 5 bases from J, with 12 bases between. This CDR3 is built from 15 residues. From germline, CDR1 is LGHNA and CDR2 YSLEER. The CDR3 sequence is CASSQDDGSGDTQYF. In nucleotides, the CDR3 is TGCGCCAGCAGCCAAGACGACGGATCCGGAGATACGCAGTATTTT.

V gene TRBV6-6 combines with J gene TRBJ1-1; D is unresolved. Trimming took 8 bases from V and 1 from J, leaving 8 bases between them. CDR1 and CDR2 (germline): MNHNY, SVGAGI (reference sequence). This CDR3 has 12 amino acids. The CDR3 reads CASYFTNTEAFF. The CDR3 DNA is TGTGCCAGCTATTTTACGAACACTGAAGCTTTCTTT.

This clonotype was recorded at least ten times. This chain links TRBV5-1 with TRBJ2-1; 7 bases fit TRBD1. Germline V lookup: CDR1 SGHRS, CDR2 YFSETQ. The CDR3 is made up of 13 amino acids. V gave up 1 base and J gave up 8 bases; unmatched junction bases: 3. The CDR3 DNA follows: TGCGCCAGCAGCTTGAATAGGGGGCATGAGCAGTTCTTC. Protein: CASSLNRGHEQFF.

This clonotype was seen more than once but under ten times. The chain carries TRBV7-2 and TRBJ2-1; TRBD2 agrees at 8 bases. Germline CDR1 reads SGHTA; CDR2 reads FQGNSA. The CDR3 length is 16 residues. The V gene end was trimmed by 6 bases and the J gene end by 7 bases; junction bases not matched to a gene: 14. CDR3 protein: CASRGRAAGGRNEQFF. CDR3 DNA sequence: TGTGCCAGCAGAGGACGCGCGGCGGGGGGTAGGAATGAGCAGTTCTTC. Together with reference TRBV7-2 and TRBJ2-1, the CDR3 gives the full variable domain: GAGVSQSPSNKVTEKGKDVELRCDPISGHTALYWYRQSLGQGLEFLIYFQGNSAPDKSGLPSDRFSAERTGGSVSTLTIQRTQQEDSAVYLCASRGRAAGGRNEQFFGPGTRLTVL.

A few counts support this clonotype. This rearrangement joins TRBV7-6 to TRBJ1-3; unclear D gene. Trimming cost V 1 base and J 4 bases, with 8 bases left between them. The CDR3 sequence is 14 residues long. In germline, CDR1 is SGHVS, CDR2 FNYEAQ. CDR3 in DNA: TGTGCCAGCAGCTTAGAGGGAACCGGAAACACCATATATTTT. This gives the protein CASSLEGTGNTIYF.

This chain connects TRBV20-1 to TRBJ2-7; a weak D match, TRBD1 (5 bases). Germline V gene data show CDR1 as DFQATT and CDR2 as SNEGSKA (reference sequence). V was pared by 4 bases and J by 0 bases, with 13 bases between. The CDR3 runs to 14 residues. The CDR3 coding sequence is TGCAGTGCTATAGACAGCGCGAACTCCTACGAGCAGTACTTC. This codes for CSAIDSANSYEQYF.

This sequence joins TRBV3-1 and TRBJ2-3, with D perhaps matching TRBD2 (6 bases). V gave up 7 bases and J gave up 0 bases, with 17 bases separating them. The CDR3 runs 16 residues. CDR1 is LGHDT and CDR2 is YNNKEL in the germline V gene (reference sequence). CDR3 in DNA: TGTGCCAGCACCCCTTATGGCGGGATGAGCACAGATACGCAGTATTTT. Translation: CASTPYGGMSTDTQYF.

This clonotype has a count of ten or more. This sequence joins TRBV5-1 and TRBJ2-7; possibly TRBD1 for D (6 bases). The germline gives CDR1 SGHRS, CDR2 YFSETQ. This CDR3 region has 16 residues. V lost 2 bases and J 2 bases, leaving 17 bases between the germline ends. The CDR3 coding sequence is TGCGCCAGCAGCTTTCTCCTGGAGACAGGACCCTACGAGCAGTACTTC. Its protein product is CASSFLLETGPYEQYF.

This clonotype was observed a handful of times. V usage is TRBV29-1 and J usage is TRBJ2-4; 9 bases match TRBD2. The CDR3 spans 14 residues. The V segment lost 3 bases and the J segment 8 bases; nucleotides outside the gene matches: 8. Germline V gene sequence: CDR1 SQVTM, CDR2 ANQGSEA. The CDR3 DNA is TGCAGCGTTGATTTGGCTAGCGGGGAAGACATTCAGTACTTC. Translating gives CSVDLASGEDIQYF.

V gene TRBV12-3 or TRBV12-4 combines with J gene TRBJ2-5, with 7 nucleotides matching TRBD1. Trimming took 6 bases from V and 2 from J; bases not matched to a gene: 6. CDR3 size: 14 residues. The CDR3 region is CASSLRGQQETQYF. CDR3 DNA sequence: TGTGCCAGCAGCCTAAGGGGACAGCAAGAGACCCAGTACTTC.

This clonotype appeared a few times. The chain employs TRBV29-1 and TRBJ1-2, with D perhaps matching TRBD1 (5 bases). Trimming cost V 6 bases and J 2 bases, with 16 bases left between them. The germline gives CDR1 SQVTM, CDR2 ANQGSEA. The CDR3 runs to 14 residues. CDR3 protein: CSVQGVLDNYGYTF. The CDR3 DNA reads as TGCAGCGTCCAGGGAGTACTTGACAACTATGGCTACACCTTC.

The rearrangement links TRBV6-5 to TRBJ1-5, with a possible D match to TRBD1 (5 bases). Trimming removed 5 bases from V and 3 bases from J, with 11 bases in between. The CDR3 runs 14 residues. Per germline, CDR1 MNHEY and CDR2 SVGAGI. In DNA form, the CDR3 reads TGTGCCAGCAGTCAAACGGGGGACAATCAGCCCCAGCATTTT. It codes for CASSQTGDNQPQHF.

The CDR3 region has the DNA TGCGCCAGCAGCGGTCCGAATCAGCCCCAGCATTTT. Translation gives CASSGPNQPQHF. V gene TRBV4-1 combines with J gene TRBJ1-5, with unresolved D. V was pared by 5 bases and J by 4 bases, with 6 bases between. In germline, CDR1 is MGHRA, CDR2 YSYEKL. CDR3 length: 12 residues.

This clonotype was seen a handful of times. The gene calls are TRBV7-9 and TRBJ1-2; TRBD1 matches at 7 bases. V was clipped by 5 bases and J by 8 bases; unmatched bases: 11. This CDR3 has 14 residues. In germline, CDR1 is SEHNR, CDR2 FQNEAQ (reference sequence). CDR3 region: CASSPSGQREGYTF. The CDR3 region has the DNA TGTGCCAGCAGCCCTTCGGGACAGCGGGAGGGCTACACCTTC.

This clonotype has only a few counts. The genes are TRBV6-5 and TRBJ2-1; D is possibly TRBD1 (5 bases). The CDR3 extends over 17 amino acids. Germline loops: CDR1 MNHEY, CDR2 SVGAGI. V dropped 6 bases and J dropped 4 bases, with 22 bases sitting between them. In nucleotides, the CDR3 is TGTGCCAGCAGCCCCTCAGGGCCCGTCACAAAATACAATGAGCAGTTCTTC. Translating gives CASSPSGPVTKYNEQFF.

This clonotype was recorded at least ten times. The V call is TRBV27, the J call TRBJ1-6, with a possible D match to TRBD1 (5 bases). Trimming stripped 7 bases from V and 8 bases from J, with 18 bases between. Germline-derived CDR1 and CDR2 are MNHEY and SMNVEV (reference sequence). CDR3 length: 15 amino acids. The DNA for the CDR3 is TGTGCCAGCACCCCCATCGGGGTAGGGGATTCACCCCTCCACTTT. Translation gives CASTPIGVGDSPLHF.